The 18 T cell receptor beta chains in this list originate from one sample, sequenced in a study of T-cell reconstitution after alpha-beta-depleted transplantation in children. The library targeted TCRbeta and was prepared with unique molecular identifiers. Each CDR3 protein gets one entry after TCRdb re-called the PCR reads with MiXCR. Of 200,000 to 250,000 distinct CDR3 sequences listed, roughly 9% are singletons. The sequences come from PBMCs from the stem cell graft donor, collected from the stem cell graft. These receptors all stem from a human donor who donated a stem cell graft to a child with acute lymphoblastic leukemia.

This clonotype was detected ten times or more. This chain connects TRBV14 to TRBJ2-7; TRBD1 might be the D (5 bases). V was trimmed by 0 bases and J by 2 bases, leaving 11 bases between them. The CDR3 length is 15 residues. Germline CDR1 and CDR2: SGHDN and FVKESK. The CDR3 loop is CASSQDTDTTYEQYF. Here the CDR3 DNA reads TGTGCCAGCAGCCAAGATACGGACACAACCTACGAGCAGTACTTC. Drawing the rest from reference TRBV14 and TRBJ2-7, the complete variable domain is EAGVTQFPSHSVIEKGQTVTLRCDPISGHDNLYWYRRVMGKEIKFLLHFVKESKQDESGMPNNRFLAERTGGTYSTLKVQPAELEDSGVYFCASSQDTDTTYEQYFGPGTRLTVT.

Notes on this clonotype: A read error may be the cause here, since a much bigger clone is one base away. This sequence joins TRBV5-1 and TRBJ2-7; D unclear. The CDR3 loop spans 15 amino acids. Per germline, CDR1 SGHRS and CDR2 YFSETQ. V lost 0 bases, J lost 2 bases, and 12 bases lay in between. CDR3 DNA: TGCGCCAGCAGCTTGGAGCAGACTTCAACCTACGAGCAGTACTTC. Its translation is CASSLEQTSTYEQYF. Using reference TRBV5-1 and TRBJ2-7 for the parts outside the CDR3, the full variable domain is KAGVTQTPRYLIKTRGQQVTLSCSPISGHRSVSWYQQTPGQGLQFLFEYFSETQRNKGNFPGRFSGRQFSNSRSEMNVSTLELGDSALYLCASSLEQTSTYEQYFGPGTRLTVT.

This clonotype appeared many times. The rearrangement uses TRBV20-1 and TRBJ2-7; 8 bases align to TRBD2. J was trimmed by 0 bases and V by 0 bases; bases with no gene match: 4. The CDR3 spans 15 residues. Germline CDR1 DFQATT, CDR2 SNEGSKA (reference sequence). Here the CDR3 reads CSARDREGFSYEQYF. The CDR3 DNA reads TGCAGTGCTAGAGATCGGGAGGGATTCTCCTACGAGCAGTACTTC.

The sample holds a few counts of this clonotype. The V gene is TRBV20-1, the J gene TRBJ1-2; 7 nucleotides line up with TRBD1. Trimming removed 5 bases from V and 5 bases from J; junction bases left unmatched: 11. The V gene's germline CDR1 is DFQATT and CDR2 SNEGSKA (reference sequence). CDR3 length equals 14 residues. The CDR3: CSAPPGTADYGYTF. DNA for the CDR3: TGCAGTGCTCCTCCAGGGACAGCTGATTATGGCTACACCTTC.

This chain uses TRBV29-1 with TRBJ1-1; no clear D gene. V gave up 4 bases and J gave up 0 bases, with 9 bases separating them. Germline assignment: CDR1 SQVTM and CDR2 ANQGSEA. CDR3 size: 13 residues. The CDR3 loop reads CSVVGRMNTEAFF. For the CDR3, the DNA is TGCAGCGTTGTAGGCAGGATGAACACTGAAGCTTTCTTT.

This clonotype was counted only a few times. DNA for the CDR3: TGTGCCAGTATGGGTTGGAATCAGCCCCAGCATTTT. As protein: CASMGWNQPQHF. This chain uses TRBV19 with TRBJ1-5; D ambiguous. The CDR3 has 12 residues. CDR1 LNHDA and CDR2 SQIVND come from the germline V gene (reference sequence). Trimming took 7 bases from V and 4 from J, leaving 8 bases between them.

The gene calls are TRBV5-5 and TRBJ2-5; D might be TRBD2 (6 bases). This CDR3 has 16 amino acids. CDR1 is SGHKS and CDR2 is YYEKEE in the germline V gene (reference sequence). Trimming cost V 4 bases and J 4 bases, with 20 bases left between them. The CDR3 protein is CASSVGGSGIAETQYF. CDR3 nucleotides: TGTGCCAGCAGCGTTGGAGGGTCGGGAATAGCAGAGACCCAGTACTTC.

This clonotype was recorded many times. The chain uses TRBV2 and TRBJ2-5; D is possibly TRBD1 or TRBD2 (6 bases each). The CDR3 contains 13 residues. Trimming cost V 4 bases and J 5 bases, with 11 bases left between them. CDR1 SNHLY and CDR2 FYNNEI come from the germline V gene. The CDR3 bases are TGTGCCAGCAGTGGGGGGGCGCTGGAGACCCAGTACTTC. Its translation: CASSGGALETQYF.

This clonotype has a handful of counts. The J gene is TRBJ2-5, the V gene TRBV5-1, with 8 positions matching TRBD2. This CDR3 has 15 residues. Trimming cost V 4 bases and J 6 bases; bases outside gene matches: 11. The germline V gene encodes CDR1 SGHRS and CDR2 YFSETQ. The CDR3 reads CASSLDFSGVKTQYF. The CDR3 nucleotides are TGCGCCAGCAGCCTTGATTTTAGCGGGGTAAAGACCCAGTACTTC.

The rearrangement uses TRBV7-9 and TRBJ2-4, with D tentatively TRBD1 or TRBD2 (6 bases each). V dropped 1 base and J dropped 0 bases, with 7 bases sitting between them. Germline assignment: CDR1 SEHNR and CDR2 FQNEAQ (reference sequence). This CDR3 contains 15 residues. CDR3 bases: TGTGCCAGCAGCTTAGAGGGGGGAGCCAAAAACATTCAGTACTTC. It encodes CASSLEGGAKNIQYF.

This clonotype was counted a few times. This chain connects TRBV2 to TRBJ2-5, with 7 bases lining up with TRBD1. The CDR3 length is 15 residues. Germline V gives CDR1 SNHLY, CDR2 FYNNEI. Trimming cost V 5 bases and J 5 bases; bases outside gene matches: 11. The CDR3 loop reads CASSRLTGATETQYF. The CDR3 coding sequence is TGTGCCAGCAGTAGATTAACAGGGGCGACGGAGACCCAGTACTTC.

J is TRBJ2-1 and V is TRBV29-1, with 7 bases aligning to TRBD2. Trimming took 4 bases from V and 5 from J; bases not matched to a gene: 5. The CDR3 loop spans 13 amino acids. Germline V lookup: CDR1 SQVTM, CDR2 ANQGSEA. The CDR3 loop reads CSVAGGFNNEQFF. The CDR3 nucleotides read TGCAGCGTTGCCGGGGGGTTCAACAATGAGCAGTTCTTC.

Many counts were recorded for this clonotype. The chain carries TRBV12-3 or TRBV12-4 and TRBJ2-1; 11 bases agree with TRBD1. The CDR3 runs 14 residues. The V and J ends lost 7 bases and 9 bases, in that order; junction bases with no gene match: 8. As DNA, the CDR3 is TGTGCCAGCACAAGAGGACAGGGGGCTAGTGAGCAGTTCTTC. Amino acid sequence: CASTRGQGASEQFF.

This clonotype showed up just a few times. The CDR3 region is CASSTRTGGDEQFF. CDR3 DNA sequence: TGTGCCAGCAGTACCAGGACAGGGGGGGATGAGCAGTTCTTC. The rearrangement uses TRBV12-3 or TRBV12-4 and TRBJ2-1; 10 bases are a match to TRBD1. There are 14 residues in the CDR3. Losses at the gene ends were 5 bases for V and 8 bases for J; bases not matched to a gene: 6.

The V call is TRBV20-1, the J call TRBJ1-1; D is ambiguous. The germline gives CDR1 DFQATT, CDR2 SNEGSKA (reference sequence). The CDR3 totals 15 residues. V dropped 0 bases and J dropped 4 bases, with 15 bases sitting between them. The CDR3 reads CSARDGRPSSTEAFF. In DNA form, the CDR3 reads TGCAGTGCTAGAGACGGCCGTCCAAGTAGCACTGAAGCTTTCTTT.

This clonotype has at least ten counts. The rearrangement uses TRBV2 and TRBJ1-6, with 10 bases lining up with TRBD1. Germline V gene lookup returns CDR1 SNHLY and CDR2 FYNNEI. The CDR3 has 15 residues. V was clipped by 6 bases and J by 3 bases; unmatched bases: 2. The CDR3 is CASSRDRGYNSPLHF. As DNA, the CDR3 is TGTGCCAGCAGCCGGGACAGGGGCTATAATTCACCCCTCCACTTT.

This clonotype has more than one count but fewer than ten. V usage is TRBV20-1 and J usage is TRBJ2-5, with TRBD2 matching 8 bases. The CDR3 runs 14 residues. CDR1 and CDR2 (germline): DFQATT, SNEGSKA (reference sequence). V trimming: 4 bases; J trimming: 1 base; junction bases outside the gene matches: 5. The CDR3 DNA follows: TGCAGTGCTACCGGGACTAGGACCCAAGAGACCCAGTACTTC. Translating it yields CSATGTRTQETQYF.

The sample holds a few counts of this clonotype. V usage is TRBV12-3 or TRBV12-4 and J usage is TRBJ2-3; 7 positions agree with TRBD1. This CDR3 is 15 amino acids long. V gave up 7 bases and J gave up 4 bases; unmatched junction bases: 11. The CDR3 loop is CASKSGRQGADTQYF. The CDR3 DNA is TGTGCCAGCAAGTCTGGGCGGCAGGGGGCAGATACGCAGTATTTT.